This T cell receptor beta chain stems from a study of Tregs in tolerant kidney transplant recipients. Study-wide findings and caveats: Activated donor B cell expansion appeared to reveal the most relevant donor-specific TCRbeta repertoire. For some patients, primers changed over time, blocking nucleotide-level comparison. Biological reproducibility was not directly addressed in this study.

Note on this clone: Its matching antigen is unknown.

Unstimulated regulatory T cells (CD4+CD25+CD127-), CD4+CD25- non-regulatory cells, CD4 and CD8 cells were FACS-sorted from thawed PBMCs. This table comes from immunoSEQ multiplex PCR, and its TCRdb copy is limited to in-frame clones, with some not included. Seen here are around 77,000 clones, about 98% observed once, and the top ten hold 0.56%. The V and J ends lost 3 bases and 6 bases respectively, with 4 bases between them. CDR1 is SGDLS, CDR2 YYNGEE, per germline. The CDR3 has 11 amino acids. Specimen: CD4+ T cells from blood, collected before the transplant. V gene TRBV9 combines with J gene TRBJ2-1; no clear D gene. This receptor was obtained from a human donor who received a combined kidney and bone marrow transplant. CDR3 DNA: TGTGCCAGCAGCGGGAGCAATGAGCAGTTCTTC. The encoded protein is CASSGSNEQFF.